The 21 T cell receptor beta chains presented below share a single source sample, sequenced in a study of spatial heterogeneity in lung cancer. TCRdb re-analysed the 5' RACE reads in MiXCR, keeping a single row per CDR3 protein. The repertoire holds approximately 11,000 distinct CDR3 sequences, with about 14% as singletons. Their antigens are not known. Study results and limitations: Tumor mutation count correlated with how many alpha and beta TCRs expanded intratumorally.

Specified time point: sample taken at primary tumor resection. The sequences come from lung tumor tissue, collected at surgery. Receptors originate from a male donor with early-stage non-small cell lung cancer.

This chain uses TRBV28 with TRBJ2-1; a weak D match, TRBD1 (6 bases). In germline, CDR1 is MDHEN, CDR2 SYDVKM. The CDR3 consists of 14 residues. V lost 1 base and J lost 9, with 13 bases in between. The CDR3 coding sequence is TGTGCCAGCAGTTTATTCACAGGGCAGGGTGAGCAGTTCTTC. It encodes CASSLFTGQGEQFF.

This clonotype qualifies as large. This chain links TRBV20-1 with TRBJ2-7, with D maybe TRBD1 (5 bases). From germline, CDR1 is DFQATT and CDR2 SNEGSKA (reference sequence). The V end lost 2 bases, the J end lost 2 bases, and 16 bases lay between the germline ends. This CDR3 contains 15 residues. In DNA, the CDR3 is TGCAGTGCTAGACCAACGGACATCCTAACCTACGAGCAGTACTTC. This translates into CSARPTDILTYEQYF.

V is TRBV12-3 or TRBV12-4 and J is TRBJ1-3; D gene uncertain. Trimming removed 0 bases from V and 0 bases from J, with 3 bases in between. The CDR3 is 14 residues long. This CDR3 is CASSLASSGNTIYF. The CDR3 DNA follows: TGTGCCAGCAGTTTAGCGAGCTCTGGAAACACCATATATTTT.

This clonotype was counted ten times or more. This chain joins TRBV20-1 and TRBJ1-2; 9 positions match TRBD1. The V gene end was trimmed by 5 bases and the J gene end by 3 bases; junction bases not matched to a gene: 10. CDR3 length: 15 amino acids. Germline V gene data show CDR1 as DFQATT and CDR2 as SNEGSKA (reference sequence). CDR3 amino acids: CSAPPGQGRDYGYTF. The CDR3 bases are TGCAGTGCTCCGCCTGGACAGGGGCGAGACTATGGCTACACCTTC.

In its sample, this clonotype was seen many times. The CDR3 reads CASSFGETQYF. In DNA, the CDR3 is TGTGCCAGCAGTTTTGGGGAGACCCAGTACTTC. This sequence joins TRBV12-3 or TRBV12-4 and TRBJ2-5; unclear D gene. This CDR3 has 11 residues. Trimming took off 3 bases at V and 5 bases at J, with 4 bases between the two ends.

The V call is TRBV25-1, the J call TRBJ2-3; D is uncertain. V gave up 4 bases and J gave up 0 bases, with 8 bases separating them. The V gene's germline CDR1 is MGHDK and CDR2 SYGVNS. The CDR3 has 14 residues. The CDR3 loop reads CASSGIGSTDTQYF. CDR3 coding DNA: TGTGCCAGCAGTGGGATCGGTAGCACAGATACGCAGTATTTT.

This clonotype has a count of ten or more. V usage is TRBV7-2 and J usage is TRBJ1-5; TRBD1 might be the D (5 bases). The V gene lost 5 bases and the J gene lost 0 bases, with 11 bases spanning the gap. This CDR3 is 15 amino acids long. The germline CDR1 and CDR2 sequences are SGHTA and FQGNSA. CDR3 in amino acids: CASSPLRASNQPQHF. CDR3 coding DNA: TGTGCCAGCAGCCCCCTCAGGGCTAGCAATCAGCCCCAGCATTTT.

This clonotype showed up many times. CDR3 DNA: TGTGCCAGCAGCTTAGGCACGACAGGGGGCACTGAAGCTTTCTTT. The encoded protein is CASSLGTTGGTEAFF. V and J are TRBV7-9 and TRBJ1-1; 9 nucleotides align to TRBD1. Germline CDR1 SEHNR, CDR2 FQNEAQ (reference sequence). The CDR3 contains 15 residues. The V and J ends lost 1 base and 4 bases, in that order; junction bases with no gene match: 4.

This clonotype was detected only a few times. The rearrangement links TRBV20-1 to TRBJ2-1, with 11 bases matching TRBD2. Trimming at V came to 4 bases and at J to 4 bases, leaving 3 bases not matched to a gene. The CDR3 length is 14 residues. Germline loops: CDR1 DFQATT, CDR2 SNEGSKA (reference sequence). DNA of the CDR3: TGCAGTGCTAAGGGACTAGCGGAGTACAATGAGCAGTTCTTC. Protein: CSAKGLAEYNEQFF.

The sample holds many counts of this clonotype. The V gene is TRBV27, the J gene TRBJ2-3; no clear D. The germline V gene encodes CDR1 MNHEY and CDR2 SMNVEV (reference sequence). V lost 2 bases to trimming and J lost 0 bases, with 6 bases between them. The CDR3 totals 14 residues. The chain's CDR3 is CASSLTISTDTQYF. The CDR3 bases are TGTGCCAGCAGTTTAACGATTAGCACAGATACGCAGTATTTT.

This clonotype was counted between two and nine times. This CDR3 reads CASSWTGANTEAFF. CDR3 DNA: TGTGCCAGCAGTTGGACAGGAGCGAACACTGAAGCTTTCTTT. This chain connects TRBV2 to TRBJ1-1; 7 bases are a match to TRBD1. This CDR3 has 14 residues. Germline assignment: CDR1 SNHLY and CDR2 FYNNEI. V lost 5 bases to trimming and J lost 1 base; unmatched junction nucleotides: 4.

The table lists this clonotype with a count of one. The chain links TRBV6-2 or TRBV6-3 to TRBJ2-5, with D uncertain. This CDR3 has 18 amino acids. CDR1 is MNHEY and CDR2 is SVGEGT in the germline V gene. The ends were cut back, 7 bases at V and 1 base at J, with 25 bases in the middle. The CDR3 protein is CASTHRARTILTQETQYF. Here the CDR3 DNA reads TGTGCCAGCACTCACCGGGCCAGAACAATCTTGACCCAAGAGACCCAGTACTTC.

This clonotype counts as medium-sized. The chain is built from TRBV12-3 or TRBV12-4 and TRBJ1-1; D unresolved. Trimming stripped 3 bases from V and 3 bases from J, with 5 bases between. The CDR3 contains 12 residues. The CDR3 coding sequence is TGTGCCAGCAGTTTTGTGGACACTGAAGCTTTCTTT. The encoded protein is CASSFVDTEAFF.

The J gene is TRBJ1-2, the V gene TRBV3-1; 10 nucleotides match TRBD1. Germline CDR1 LGHDT, CDR2 YNNKEL (reference sequence). The ends lost 4 bases at V and 0 bases at J; junction bases unmatched: 2. The CDR3 contains 15 residues. CDR3 protein: CASSLGTGANYGYTF. The CDR3 region has the DNA TGTGCCAGCAGCCTAGGGACAGGGGCTAACTATGGCTACACCTTC.

The sample holds a few counts of this clonotype. The V gene is TRBV5-4, the J gene TRBJ2-1; 10 bases align to TRBD2. Trimming removed 2 bases from V and 7 bases from J; junction bases left unmatched: 6. Germline V gene sequence: CDR1 SGHNT, CDR2 YYREEE (reference sequence). The CDR3 runs 15 residues. CDR3: CASSFPSGSGNEQFF. The CDR3 coding sequence is TGTGCCAGCAGCTTCCCTAGCGGGAGTGGTAATGAGCAGTTCTTC.

V is TRBV5-1 and J is TRBJ2-6; D is unclear. The CDR3 is made up of 17 amino acids. Germline-derived CDR1 and CDR2 are SGHRS and YFSETQ. Trimming cost V 1 base and J 0 bases, with 11 bases left between them. The CDR3 DNA sequence: TGCGCCAGCAGCTTGAGCAGGCCCACCTCTGGGGCCAACGTCCTGACTTTC. Its translation is CASSLSRPTSGANVLTF.

In its sample, this clonotype ranks as medium-sized (0.01 to 0.1%). V usage is TRBV7-2 and J usage is TRBJ2-1; the D call may be TRBD1 or TRBD2 (5 bases each). The CDR3 loop spans 13 amino acids. The germline V gene has CDR1 SGHTA and CDR2 FQGNSA. Trimming removed 1 base at V and 9 bases at J, with 10 bases between. DNA for the CDR3: TGTGCCAGCAGCTTAGGGGGGTTGCTTGAGCAGTTCTTC. Protein sequence: CASSLGGLLEQFF. The variable domain in full, with the rest retrieved from reference TRBV7-2 and TRBJ2-1, is GAGVSQSPSNKVTEKGKDVELRCDPISGHTALYWYRQSLGQGLEFLIYFQGNSAPDKSGLPSDRFSAERTGGSVSTLTIQRTQQEDSAVYLCASSLGGLLEQFFGPGTRLTVL.

This clonotype was observed many times. CDR3: CASSLIAGYEQYF. The CDR3 DNA reads as TGTGCCAGCAGTTTGATAGCGGGCTACGAGCAGTACTTC. The rearrangement joins TRBV28 to TRBJ2-7; 7 nucleotides agree with TRBD2. CDR3 length equals 13 residues. V lost 3 bases to trimming and J lost 3 bases; unmatched junction nucleotides: 2. Germline V gene data show CDR1 as MDHEN and CDR2 as SYDVKM. Based on the CDR3 plus reference TRBV28 and TRBJ2-7, the full variable domain is DVKVTQSSRYLVKRTGEKVFLECVQDMDHENMFWYRQDPGLGLRLIYFSYDVKMKEKGDIPEGYSVSREKKERFSLILESASTNQTSMYLCASSLIAGYEQYFGPGTRLTVT.

This clonotype is labeled as medium-sized. The chain has TRBV11-2 and TRBJ2-3; D unresolved. Germline CDR1 is SGHAT and CDR2 is FQNNGV. Trimming left V 1 base short and J 5 bases short, with 7 bases between. This CDR3 contains 13 residues. CDR3 sequence reads: CASSLVPGDTQYF. CDR3 coding DNA: TGTGCCAGCAGCTTAGTTCCGGGAGATACGCAGTATTTT.

Judged by abundance, this clonotype is medium-sized. V is TRBV29-1 and J is TRBJ2-5; unclear D gene. V gave up 0 bases and J gave up 0 bases, with 8 bases separating them. The CDR3 runs to 14 residues. CDR1 SQVTM and CDR2 ANQGSEA come from the germline V gene. CDR3 residues: CSVEESHYQETQYF. DNA for the CDR3: TGCAGCGTTGAAGAAAGCCACTACCAAGAGACCCAGTACTTC.

This clonotype rates as medium-sized. The chain's CDR3 is CASSTGDPYQETQYF. In DNA form, the CDR3 reads TGCGCCAGCAGTACAGGGGATCCCTACCAAGAGACCCAGTACTTC. The J gene is TRBJ2-5, the V gene TRBV5-1; 7 bases line up with TRBD1. J gave up 0 bases and V 5 bases, and 7 bases lay outside the gene matches. The CDR3 spans 15 residues. In germline, CDR1 is SGHRS, CDR2 YFSETQ.